This T cell receptor beta chain comes out of a study of blood T cells in healthy people across ages. This clonotype was seen a handful of times. Trimming took 6 bases from V and 7 from J; bases not matched to a gene: 6. Germline V CDR1 and CDR2: SGDLS, YYNGEE. The CDR3 is 15 residues long. A second PCR, run for about 7 to 12 cycles, used a sample-barcoded 5' primer plus a J-beta primer mix. TCRdb called the 5' RACE reads again in MiXCR, with one record for every CDR3 protein. The data contain 720,000 or so distinct CDR3 sequences, around 43% of them singletons. The sequenced sample was blood. This receptor was identified in an elderly man in good health. This rearrangement joins TRBV9 to TRBJ2-1, with 14 bases matching TRBD2. The CDR3 region is CASTTGTSGSNEQFF. CDR3 coding DNA: TGTGCCAGCACAACCGGGACTAGCGGGAGTAATGAGCAGTTCTTC.